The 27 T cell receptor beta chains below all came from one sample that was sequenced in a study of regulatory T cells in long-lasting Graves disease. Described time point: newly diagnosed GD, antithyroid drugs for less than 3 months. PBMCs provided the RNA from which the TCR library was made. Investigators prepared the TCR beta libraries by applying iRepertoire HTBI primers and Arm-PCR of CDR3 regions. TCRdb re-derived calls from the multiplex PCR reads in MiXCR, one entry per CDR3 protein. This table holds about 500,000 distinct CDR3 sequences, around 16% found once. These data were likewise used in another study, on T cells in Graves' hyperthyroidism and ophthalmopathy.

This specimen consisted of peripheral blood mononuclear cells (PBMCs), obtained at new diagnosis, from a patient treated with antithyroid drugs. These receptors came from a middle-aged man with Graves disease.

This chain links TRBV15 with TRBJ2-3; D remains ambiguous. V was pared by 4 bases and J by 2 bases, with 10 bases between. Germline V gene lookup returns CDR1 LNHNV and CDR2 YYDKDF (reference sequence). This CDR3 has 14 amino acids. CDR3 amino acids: CATSKRLYTDTQYF. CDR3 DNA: TGTGCCACCAGCAAGAGACTCTACACAGATACGCAGTATTTT. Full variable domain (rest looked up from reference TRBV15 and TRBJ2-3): DAMVIQNPRYQVTQFGKPVTLSCSQTLNHNVMYWYQQKSSQAPKLLFHYYDKDFNNEADTPDNFQSRRPNTSFCFLDIRSPGLGDTAMYLCATSKRLYTDTQYFGPGTRLTVL.

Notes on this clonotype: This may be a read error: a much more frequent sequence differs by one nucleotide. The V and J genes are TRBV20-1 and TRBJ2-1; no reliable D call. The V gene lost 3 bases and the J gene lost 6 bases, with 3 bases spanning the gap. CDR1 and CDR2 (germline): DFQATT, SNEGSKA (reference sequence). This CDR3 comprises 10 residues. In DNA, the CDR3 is TGCAGTGCTAGGCCCAATGAGCAGTTCTTC. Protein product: CSARPNEQFF.

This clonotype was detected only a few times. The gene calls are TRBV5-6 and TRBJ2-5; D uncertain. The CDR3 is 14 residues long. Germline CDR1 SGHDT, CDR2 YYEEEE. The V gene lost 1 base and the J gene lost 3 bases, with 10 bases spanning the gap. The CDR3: CASSLIAREETQYF. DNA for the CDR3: TGTGCCAGCAGCTTGATCGCCCGTGAAGAGACCCAGTACTTC.

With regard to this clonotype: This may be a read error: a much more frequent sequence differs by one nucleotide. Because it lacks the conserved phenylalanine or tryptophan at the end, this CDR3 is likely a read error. The CDR3 region is CASSLGRTGTEAFL. The CDR3 DNA reads TGTGCCAGCAGTTTGGGGCGGACCGGCACTGAAGCTTTCCTT. The J gene is TRBJ1-1, the V gene TRBV12-3 or TRBV12-4; possible D gene TRBD1, 5 bases. V dropped 3 bases and J dropped 4 bases, with 12 bases sitting between them. CDR3 length: 14 residues.

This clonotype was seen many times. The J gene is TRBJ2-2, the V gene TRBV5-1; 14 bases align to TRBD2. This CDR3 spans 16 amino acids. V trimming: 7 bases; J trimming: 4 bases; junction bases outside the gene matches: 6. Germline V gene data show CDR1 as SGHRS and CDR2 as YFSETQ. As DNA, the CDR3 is TGCGCCAGCCAAACCGGGACTAGCGGGAGCACCGGGGAGCTGTTTTTT. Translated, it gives CASQTGTSGSTGELFF. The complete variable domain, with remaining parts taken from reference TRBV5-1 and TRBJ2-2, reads KAGVTQTPRYLIKTRGQQVTLSCSPISGHRSVSWYQQTPGQGLQFLFEYFSETQRNKGNFPGRFSGRQFSNSRSEMNVSTLELGDSALYLCASQTGTSGSTGELFFGEGSRLTVL.

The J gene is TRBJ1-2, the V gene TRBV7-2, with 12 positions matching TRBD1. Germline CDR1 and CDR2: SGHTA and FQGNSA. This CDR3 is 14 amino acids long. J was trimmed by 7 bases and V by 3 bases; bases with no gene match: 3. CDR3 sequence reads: CASSFGTGGTGYTF. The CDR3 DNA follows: TGTGCCAGCAGCTTCGGGACAGGGGGCACTGGCTACACCTTC.

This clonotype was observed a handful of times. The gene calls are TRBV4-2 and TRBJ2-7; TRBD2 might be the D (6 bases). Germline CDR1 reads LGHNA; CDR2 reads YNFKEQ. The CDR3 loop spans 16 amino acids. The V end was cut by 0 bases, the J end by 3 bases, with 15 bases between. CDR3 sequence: CASSQDVSGTFYEQYF. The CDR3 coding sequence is TGTGCCAGCAGCCAAGATGTTAGCGGTACCTTCTACGAGCAGTACTTC.

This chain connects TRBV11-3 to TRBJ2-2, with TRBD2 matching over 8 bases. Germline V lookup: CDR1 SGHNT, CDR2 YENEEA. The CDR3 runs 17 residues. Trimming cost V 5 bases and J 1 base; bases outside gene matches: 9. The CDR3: CASSPHVGLENTGELFF. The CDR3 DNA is TGTGCCAGCAGCCCCCATGTGGGACTAGAGAACACCGGGGAGCTGTTTTTT.

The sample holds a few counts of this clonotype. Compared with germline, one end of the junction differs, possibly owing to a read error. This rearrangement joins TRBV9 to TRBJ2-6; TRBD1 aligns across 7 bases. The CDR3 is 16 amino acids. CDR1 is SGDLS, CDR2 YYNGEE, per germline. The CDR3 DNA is TGTGCCAGCAACGTAGGGGGCAGCTCTGGGGCCAACGTCCTGACTTTC. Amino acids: CASNVGGSSGANVLTF. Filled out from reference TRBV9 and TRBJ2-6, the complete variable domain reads DSGVTQTPKHLITATGQRVTLRCSPRSGDLSVYWYQQSLDQGLQFLIQYYNGEERAKGNILERFSAQQFPDLHSELNLSSLELGDSALYFCASNVGGSSGANVLTFGAGSRLTVL.

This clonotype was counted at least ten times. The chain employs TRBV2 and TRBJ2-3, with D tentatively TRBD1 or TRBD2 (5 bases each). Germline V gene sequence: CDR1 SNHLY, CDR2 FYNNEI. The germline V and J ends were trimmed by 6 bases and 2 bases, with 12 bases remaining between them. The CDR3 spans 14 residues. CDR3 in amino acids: CASRTGTYTDTQYF. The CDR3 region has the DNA TGTGCCAGCAGGACCGGGACCTACACAGATACGCAGTATTTT.

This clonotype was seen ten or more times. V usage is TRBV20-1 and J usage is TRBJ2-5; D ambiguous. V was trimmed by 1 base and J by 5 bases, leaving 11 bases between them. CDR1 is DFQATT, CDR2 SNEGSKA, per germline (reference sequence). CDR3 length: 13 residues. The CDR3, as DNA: TGCAGTGCTAGAGGCCACCCCGGGGAGACCCAGTACTTC. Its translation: CSARGHPGETQYF.

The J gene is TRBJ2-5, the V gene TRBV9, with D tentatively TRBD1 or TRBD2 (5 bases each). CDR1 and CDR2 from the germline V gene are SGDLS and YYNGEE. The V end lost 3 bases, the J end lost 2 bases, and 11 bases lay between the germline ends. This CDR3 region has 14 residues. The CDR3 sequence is CASSEGDLQETQYF. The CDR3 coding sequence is TGTGCCAGCAGCGAAGGGGACCTACAAGAGACCCAGTACTTC. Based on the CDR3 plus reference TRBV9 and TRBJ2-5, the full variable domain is DSGVTQTPKHLITATGQRVTLRCSPRSGDLSVYWYQQSLDQGLQFLIQYYNGEERAKGNILERFSAQQFPDLHSELNLSSLELGDSALYFCASSEGDLQETQYFGPGTRLLVL.

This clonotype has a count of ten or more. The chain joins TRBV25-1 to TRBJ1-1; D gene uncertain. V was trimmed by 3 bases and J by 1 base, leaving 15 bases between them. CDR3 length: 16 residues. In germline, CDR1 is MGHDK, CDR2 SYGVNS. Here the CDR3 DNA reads TGTGCCAGCAGTGACTTGCGGGGTGTTGGGAACACTGAAGCTTTCTTT. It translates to CASSDLRGVGNTEAFF.

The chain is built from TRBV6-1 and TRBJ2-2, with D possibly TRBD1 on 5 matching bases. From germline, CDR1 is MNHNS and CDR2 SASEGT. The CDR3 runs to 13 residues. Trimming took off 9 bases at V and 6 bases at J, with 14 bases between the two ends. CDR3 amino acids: CASSGNWAGELFF. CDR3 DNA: TGTGCCAGTTCAGGGAATTGGGCCGGGGAGCTGTTTTTT.

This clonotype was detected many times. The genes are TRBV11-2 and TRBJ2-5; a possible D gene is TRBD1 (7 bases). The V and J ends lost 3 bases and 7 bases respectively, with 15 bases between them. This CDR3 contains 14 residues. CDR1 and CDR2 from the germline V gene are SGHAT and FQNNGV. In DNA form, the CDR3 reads TGTGCCAGCAGCTTGACAGGGAGGTCTGGGACCCAGTACTTC. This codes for CASSLTGRSGTQYF.

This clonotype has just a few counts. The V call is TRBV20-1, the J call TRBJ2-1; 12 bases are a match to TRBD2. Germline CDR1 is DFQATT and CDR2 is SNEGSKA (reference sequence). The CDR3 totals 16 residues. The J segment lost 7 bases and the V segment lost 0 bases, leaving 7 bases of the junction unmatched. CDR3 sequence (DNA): TGCAGTGCTAGAGATCGACTAGCGGGAGTTCGGAATGAGCAGTTCTTC. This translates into CSARDRLAGVRNEQFF.

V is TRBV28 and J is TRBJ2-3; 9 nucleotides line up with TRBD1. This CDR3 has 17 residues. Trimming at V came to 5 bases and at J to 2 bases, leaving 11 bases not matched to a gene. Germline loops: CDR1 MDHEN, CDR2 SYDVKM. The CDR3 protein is CASSGPDRGSFTDTQYF. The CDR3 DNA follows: TGTGCCAGCAGTGGGCCCGACAGGGGGTCTTTCACAGATACGCAGTATTTT.

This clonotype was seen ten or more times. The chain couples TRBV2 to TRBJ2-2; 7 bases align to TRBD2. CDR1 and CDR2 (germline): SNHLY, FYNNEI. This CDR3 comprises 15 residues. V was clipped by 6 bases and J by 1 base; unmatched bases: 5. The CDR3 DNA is TGTGCCAGCAGGGGCCGGGGGGTGAACACCGGGGAGCTGTTTTTT. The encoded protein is CASRGRGVNTGELFF.

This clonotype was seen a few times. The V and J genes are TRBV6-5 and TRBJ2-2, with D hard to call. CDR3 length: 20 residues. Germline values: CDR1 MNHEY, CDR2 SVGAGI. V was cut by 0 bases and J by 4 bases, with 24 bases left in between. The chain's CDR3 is CASSYSSNLSTLSLTGELFF. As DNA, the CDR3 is TGTGCCAGCAGTTACTCGAGTAATCTTTCGACCTTGTCCCTCACCGGGGAGCTGTTTTTT.

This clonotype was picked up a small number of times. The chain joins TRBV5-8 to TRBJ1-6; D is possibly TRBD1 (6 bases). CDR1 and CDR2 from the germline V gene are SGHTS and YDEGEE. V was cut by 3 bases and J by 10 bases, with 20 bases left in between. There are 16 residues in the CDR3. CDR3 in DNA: TGTGCCAGCAGCTCAAGAGGGGGGCCCGGAAGATCACCCCTCCACTTT. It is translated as CASSSRGGPGRSPLHF.

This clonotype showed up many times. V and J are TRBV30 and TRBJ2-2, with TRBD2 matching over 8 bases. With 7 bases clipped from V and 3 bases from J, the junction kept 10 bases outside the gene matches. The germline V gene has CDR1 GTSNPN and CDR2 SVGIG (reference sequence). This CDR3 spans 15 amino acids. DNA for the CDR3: TGTGCCTCTACGATGGGACTAGTTCACACCGGGGAGCTGTTTTTT. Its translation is CASTMGLVHTGELFF.

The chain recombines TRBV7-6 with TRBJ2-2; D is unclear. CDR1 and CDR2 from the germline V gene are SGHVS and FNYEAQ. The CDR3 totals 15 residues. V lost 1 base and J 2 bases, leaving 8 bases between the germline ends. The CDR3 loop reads CASSLGYFNTGELFF. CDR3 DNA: TGTGCCAGCAGCTTAGGATACTTCAACACCGGGGAGCTGTTTTTT.

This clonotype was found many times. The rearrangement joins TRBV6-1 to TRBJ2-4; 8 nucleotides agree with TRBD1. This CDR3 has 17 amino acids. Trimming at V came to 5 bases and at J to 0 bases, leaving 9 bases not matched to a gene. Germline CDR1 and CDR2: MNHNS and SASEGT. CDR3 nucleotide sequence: TGTGCCAGCAGTAGGACAGGGTCTGTCTTAGCCAAAAACATTCAGTACTTC. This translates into CASSRTGSVLAKNIQYF.

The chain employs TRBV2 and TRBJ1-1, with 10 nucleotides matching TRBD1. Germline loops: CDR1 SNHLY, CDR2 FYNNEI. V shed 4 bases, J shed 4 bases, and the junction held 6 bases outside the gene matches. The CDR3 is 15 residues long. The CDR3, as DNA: TGTGCCAGCAGTGTGGGACAGGGGCGGGTCACTGAAGCTTTCTTT. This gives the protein CASSVGQGRVTEAFF.

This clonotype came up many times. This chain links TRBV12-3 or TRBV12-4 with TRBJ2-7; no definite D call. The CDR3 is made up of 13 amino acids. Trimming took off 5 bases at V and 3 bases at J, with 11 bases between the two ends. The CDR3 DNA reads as TGTGCCAGCAGTCCCCACCCCGGCTACGAGCAGTACTTC. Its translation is CASSPHPGYEQYF.

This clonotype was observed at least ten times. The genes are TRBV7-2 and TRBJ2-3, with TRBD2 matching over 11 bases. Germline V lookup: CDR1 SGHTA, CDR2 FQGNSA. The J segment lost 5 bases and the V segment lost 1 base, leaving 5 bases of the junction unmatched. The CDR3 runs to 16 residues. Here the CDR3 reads CASSLGLGLAVDTQYF. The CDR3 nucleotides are TGTGCCAGCAGCTTAGGTTTGGGACTAGCGGTAGATACGCAGTATTTT.

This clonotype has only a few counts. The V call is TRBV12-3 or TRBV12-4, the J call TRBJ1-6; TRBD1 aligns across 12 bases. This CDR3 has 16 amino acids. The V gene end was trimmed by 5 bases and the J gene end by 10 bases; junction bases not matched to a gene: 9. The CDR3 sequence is CASSKRDRGLGSPLHF. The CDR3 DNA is TGTGCCAGCAGTAAACGGGACAGGGGGCTGGGATCACCCCTCCACTTT.